A selection of T cell receptor beta chains follows, all from one sample in a study of blood T cells in healthy people across ages. TCRdb redid the calling of the 5' RACE reads with MiXCR, one entry per CDR3 protein. The profile covers some 550,000 distinct CDR3 sequences, with roughly 48% appearing a single time and around 25% taken by the ten largest. Source material: blood. Source of these receptors: an older man in good health. Each CDR3 is given with its conserved first and last residue. The D gene is left open where the match is weak. Clone size is shown for a subset of rows, as once, few, many or a class of expanded clone.

clone_size,j_call,d_call,v_call,cdr3_nt,cdr3_aa
-,TRBJ1-4,-,TRBV10-3,TGTGCCATCAGTCTGGGGGCAACTAATGAAAAACTGTTTTTT,CAISLGATNEKLFF
many,TRBJ2-7,TRBD2,TRBV6-6,TGTGCCGGACGGGAGGGAGTCACCTACGAGCAGTACTTC,CAGREGVTYEQYF
few,TRBJ2-1,-,TRBV7-2,TGTGCCAGCAGCTTAGCAGGGGACTACAATGAGCAGTTCTTC,CASSLAGDYNEQFF
few,TRBJ2-2,-,TRBV15,TGTGCCACCAAGTTGGACACCGGGGAGCTGTTTTTT,CATKLDTGELFF
-,TRBJ2-7,-,TRBV5-1,TGCGCCAGCAGCTTGGATGAGGGGATCTACTCCTACGAGCAGTACTTC,CASSLDEGIYSYEQYF
few,TRBJ2-5,-,TRBV2,TGTGCCAGCAGTGCCGGTGGCAGAAAAGAGACCCAGTACTTC,CASSAGGRKETQYF
few,TRBJ2-5,-,TRBV7-2,TGTGCCAGCAGCTTAGGTGCGACGGATCAAGAGACCCAGTACTTC,CASSLGATDQETQYF
-,TRBJ2-3,-,TRBV7-9,TGTGCCAGCAGCTTGGGGACTGACACAGATACGCAGTATTTT,CASSLGTDTDTQYF
-,TRBJ2-1,-,TRBV20-1,TGCAGTGCTAGACCTACTCCCAGATGTGAGCAGTTCTTC,CSARPTPRCEQFF
-,TRBJ2-5,TRBD1,TRBV7-9,TGTGCCAGCAGCTCATATCCGGACAGGGGGAAGAATGAGCAGTACTTC,CASSSYPDRGKNEQYF
-,TRBJ1-2,-,TRBV12-3/TRBV12-4,TGTGCCAGCAGTTTAGGGGCGAGCTACACCTTC,CASSLGASYTF
-,TRBJ2-5,TRBD1,TRBV3-1,TGTGCCAGCAGCCCCCACCCGACAGGGAGAGAGCAGTACTTC,CASSPHPTGREQYF
few,TRBJ2-3,-,TRBV28,TGTGCCAGCAGTTCACTTGGTACGCAGTATTTT,CASSSLGTQYF
-,TRBJ2-4,TRBD1,TRBV20-1,TGCAGTGCTAAAAGGGGGACAGGGATAGCCAAAAACATTCAGTACTTC,CSAKRGTGIAKNIQYF
-,TRBJ2-5,TRBD1,TRBV5-1,TGCGCCAGCAGCTTCGGGACAGAGAAGGTAGAGGCCCAGTACTTC,CASSFGTEKVEAQYF
-,TRBJ1-4,-,TRBV4-3,TGCGCCAGCAGCCAAGACAGGGCCGGTAATGAAAAACTGTTTTTT,CASSQDRAGNEKLFF
-,TRBJ2-1,-,TRBV20-1,TGCAGTGCTAGCCGGGGAGGTTTTACCTACAATGAGCAGTTCTTC,CSASRGGFTYNEQFF
few,TRBJ2-7,-,TRBV20-1,TGCAGTGCTAGAGATTGGAGAGAACCAAACGAGCAGTACTTC,CSARDWREPNEQYF
-,TRBJ2-5,-,TRBV7-2,TGTGCCAGCAGCTATCTAGGGACAGAGACCCAGTACTTC,CASSYLGTETQYF
-,TRBJ2-1,TRBD2,TRBV7-2,TGTGCCAGCAGCTCTCCGACTAGCCCCGCCTACAATGAGCAGTTCTTC,CASSSPTSPAYNEQFF
many,TRBJ2-1,TRBD2,TRBV6-5,TGTGCCAGCAGTTCCGAAGCGGGAGTCTACAATGAGCAGTTCTTC,CASSSEAGVYNEQFF
few,TRBJ2-7,TRBD1,TRBV7-2,TGTGCCAGCAGCTTAGACTTGTCAGGGGGCCGGGACGAGCAGTACTTC,CASSLDLSGGRDEQYF
many,TRBJ2-1,-,TRBV3-1,TGTGCCAGCAGCGCTACAGGGGAGCAGTTCTTC,CASSATGEQFF
few,TRBJ2-5,TRBD2,TRBV4-1,TGCGCCAGCAGCCAGGACCCGACTAGCTACGGGACCCAGTACTTC,CASSQDPTSYGTQYF
many,TRBJ2-1,-,TRBV7-9,TGTGCCAGCAGCTTTGTCGGCCACGCACTTAATGAGCAGTTCTTC,CASSFVGHALNEQFF
-,TRBJ2-5,-,TRBV7-2,TGTGCCAGCAGCTGGAACAACGGTGCCCAGTACTTC,CASSWNNGAQYF
-,TRBJ1-2,TRBD1,TRBV5-1,TGCGCCAGCAGTTATGGGGGACAGGGGTCGGATGGCTACACCTTC,CASSYGGQGSDGYTF
few,TRBJ2-4,-,TRBV28,TGTGCCAGCAGCCCTCAGGGAGCTGGGGAAAACATTCAGTACTTC,CASSPQGAGENIQYF
-,TRBJ2-1,TRBD1,TRBV9,TGTGCCAGCTCCCCAGGGGGCAAAAGCTACAATGAGCAGTTCTTC,CASSPGGKSYNEQFF
-,TRBJ1-4,-,TRBV20-1,TGCATTATGGTGTTTTCCGGGGAACTGTTTTTT,CIMVFSGELFF
few,TRBJ2-3,TRBD2,TRBV7-2,TGTGCCAGCAGCTCTCGGTGGCGGGGGGGAGACGATACGCAGTATTTT,CASSSRWRGGDDTQYF
-,TRBJ2-1,TRBD2,TRBV20-1,TGCGGTGCTAGAGCCGAGCGGGGCTACAATGAGCAGTTCTTC,CGARAERGYNEQFF
few,TRBJ1-2,-,TRBV20-1,TGCAGTGCTGGGCTCCCCGGAGATGGCTACACCTTC,CSAGLPGDGYTF
many,TRBJ1-2,-,TRBV6-6,TGTGCCAGCAGTCCAGCAGGGAACTATGGCTACACCTTC,CASSPAGNYGYTF
-,TRBJ2-7,TRBD1,TRBV29-1,TGCAGCGTCGCGGGACAGGGGGGCTACGAGCAGTACTTC,CSVAGQGGYEQYF
-,TRBJ2-3,-,TRBV7-2,TGTGCCAGCAGCTTAGCGCAAAACAGGGCCACAGATACGCAGTATTTT,CASSLAQNRATDTQYF
-,TRBJ2-2,-,TRBV5-1,TGCGCCAGCAGCTTGGCCGGAGGAGGGGGGGACACCGGGGAGCTGTTTTTT,CASSLAGGGGDTGELFF
few,TRBJ2-7,-,TRBV7-2,TGTGCCAGCAGCTTAGCGGGCATGCCCTACGAGCAGTACTTC,CASSLAGMPYEQYF
-,TRBJ2-3,TRBD2,TRBV7-2,TGTGCCAGTAGCTTACTAGCGGGGGGACTCACAGATACGCAGTATTTT,CASSLLAGGLTDTQYF
-,TRBJ2-7,-,TRBV6-6,TGTGCCAGCAGTTATTCGGAGGTAATGGGCGAGCAGTACTTC,CASSYSEVMGEQYF
-,TRBJ2-1,-,TRBV7-9,TGTGCCAGCAGCGCAGCAAGGGATGAGCAGTTCTTC,CASSAARDEQFF
-,TRBJ2-5,-,TRBV20-1,TGCAGTGGTCGACTAGTGGGAGAGACCCAGTACTTC,CSGRLVGETQYF
-,TRBJ2-1,TRBD2,TRBV6-5,TGTGCCAGCAGTCGTTGGGCGGGAGAGGTTTTGGATGAGCAGTTCTTC,CASSRWAGEVLDEQFF
-,TRBJ1-2,-,TRBV6-1,TGTGCCAGCAGCGGGATAGGGGTCTATGGCTACACCTTC,CASSGIGVYGYTF
-,TRBJ2-7,TRBD1,TRBV9,TGTGCCAGCAGCGTCGGGACAGGGATCGGAGCCTACGAGCAGTACTTC,CASSVGTGIGAYEQYF
-,TRBJ1-4,-,TRBV29-1,TGCAGCGTTGCGGGGACTGACAATGAAAAACTGTTTTTT,CSVAGTDNEKLFF
-,TRBJ1-1,-,TRBV20-1,TGCAGTGCTAGAGATCCCCGGGGAGCCACTGAAGCTTTCTTT,CSARDPRGATEAFF
-,TRBJ2-5,TRBD2,TRBV2,TGTGCCAGCGGAAAAGCGGGAGAGGGAGAGACCCAGTACTTC,CASGKAGEGETQYF
-,TRBJ2-7,TRBD1,TRBV2,TGTGCCAGCAGCTTAAACTCACAGGGGTACGAGCAGTACTTC,CASSLNSQGYEQYF
few,TRBJ1-4,-,TRBV7-2,TGTGCCAGCAGCTTAGGCAGGGGCCCAACTAATGAAAAACTGTTTTTT,CASSLGRGPTNEKLFF
-,TRBJ2-1,TRBD2,TRBV7-8,TGTGCCAGCAGCCCGACTAGCGGGGGGGCCTATGAGCAGTTCTTC,CASSPTSGGAYEQFF
few,TRBJ1-6,-,TRBV29-1,TGCAGCGGAGGGAACGGCGTCGGTTCACCCCTCCACTTT,CSGGNGVGSPLHF
many,TRBJ2-7,-,TRBV5-1,TGCGCCAGCAGCGACTACTACGAGCAGTACTTC,CASSDYYEQYF
-,TRBJ2-1,TRBD2,TRBV7-2,TGTGCCAGCAGCGTTTCCCCTAGCGGTATATACAATGAGCAGTTCTTC,CASSVSPSGIYNEQFF
-,TRBJ2-7,-,TRBV9,TGTGCCAGCAGCGTATCAACCGGGACCATCTACGAGCAGTACTTC,CASSVSTGTIYEQYF